This TCR beta chain came from a study of T cells after yellow fever vaccination. Overall study findings and caveats: Re-detected after boosting: most primary clones, about 95% of CD4 and under 90% of CD8.

The CDR3 totals 17 residues. The V and J ends lost 3 bases and 5 bases, in that order; junction bases with no gene match: 12. Many counts were recorded for this clonotype. Its matching antigen is unknown. A single record per CDR3 protein comes from TCRdb applying MiXCR to the 5' RACE reads. This table holds 250,000 to 350,000 distinct CDR3 sequences, around 7.3% found once. The material was PBMCs, obtained approximately 47 days after the first yellow fever vaccination. V usage is TRBV12-3 or TRBV12-4 and J usage is TRBJ2-3, with 9 bases matching TRBD2. The TCR comes from a man between 18 and 35 years old who received the YFV17D yellow fever vaccine. Here the CDR3 reads CASSFPQGLAPGDTQYF. CDR3 nucleotides: TGTGCCAGCAGTTTCCCCCAGGGACTAGCCCCGGGAGATACGCAGTATTTT.